The clone carrying this TCR beta chain was seen only a few times. The data are from a study of early T cells in non-severe SARS-CoV-2 infection. Whole-study context: The sequenced material was bulk RNA from unsorted whole blood, and its chains were unpaired.

Individual cDNA molecules were tagged with unique molecular identifiers. TCRdb passed the 5' RACE reads through MiXCR, listing each CDR3 protein once. The table includes about 80,000 distinct CDR3 sequences, about 5% detected once. Trimming pared 2 bases from V and 6 bases from J, leaving 8 bases between. Germline V gene lookup returns CDR1 KGHSH and CDR2 LQKENI. This CDR3 spans 12 amino acids. This material consisted of whole blood, taken at baseline. The rearrangement links TRBV18 to TRBJ2-7; D is perhaps TRBD2 (5 bases). The receptor's source is an adult who was a healthcare worker with PCR-confirmed SARS-CoV-2 infection or an uninfected control (not recorded which). The CDR3 loop is CASSPTGIEQYF. CDR3 bases: TGTGCCAGCTCACCAACGGGGATCGAGCAGTACTTC.